A selection of T cell receptor beta chains follows, all from one sample in a study of cytomegalovirus exposure and HLA in healthy donors. Method: immunoSEQ multiplex PCR; TCRdb's copy keeps in-frame clones and lacks some. The sample includes tens of thousands of clones, 81% of them seen just once. The specimen sequenced was PBMCs. The source is a human donor in good health. The CDR3 runs from the conserved cysteine through the conserved F or W. The D gene is left open where the match is weak. Clone size, where shown, is once, few, many, or a class for clones that have expanded.

.,TRBD2,TRBJ2-1,TRBV18,CASSPLGTSGGEQFF,TGTGCCAGCTCACCCCTAGGGACTAGCGGAGGTGAGCAGTTCTTC
.,.,TRBJ2-2,TRBV15,CATSRGRGPTGELFF,TGTGCCACCAGCAGAGGGCGGGGGCCCACCGGGGAGCTGTTTTTT
.,TRBD1,TRBJ1-5,TRBV2,CASSRWDRDNQPQHF,TGTGCCAGCAGCCGATGGGACAGGGATAATCAGCCCCAGCATTTT
few,TRBD2,TRBJ2-3,TRBV27,CASSLSGPGLGNTDTQYF,TGTGCCAGCAGTTTATCGGGTCCGGGACTAGGGAACACAGATACGCAGTATTTT
once,.,TRBJ1-3,TRBV19,CASSTPTRSNTIYF,TGTGCCAGTAGTACCCCGACACGGTCAAACACCATATATTTT
few,TRBD1,TRBJ1-1,TRBV5-1,CASKKGTGAPEAFF,TGCGCCAGCAAGAAAGGGACAGGGGCCCCCGAAGCTTTCTTT
.,.,TRBJ1-5,TRBV9,CASSQGGSNQPQHF,TGTGCCAGCAGTCAGGGTGGCAGCAATCAGCCCCAGCATTTT
.,.,TRBJ2-3,TRBV6-5,CASSYPNTDTQYF,TGTGCCAGCAGTTACCCTAACACAGATACGCAGTATTTT
.,.,TRBJ1-1,TRBV7-2,CASKEGPDTEAFF,TGTGCCAGCAAGGAGGGCCCCGACACTGAAGCTTTCTTT
.,TRBD1,TRBJ2-1,TRBV6-6,CASSYPPGQRNNEQFF,TGTGCCAGCAGTTACCCACCGGGACAGCGTAACAATGAGCAGTTCTTC
.,.,TRBJ2-7,TRBV7-3,CASSLKIGYEQYF,TGTGCCAGCAGCTTAAAGATCGGCTACGAGCAGTACTTC
.,TRBD2,TRBJ2-5,TRBV6-1,CASSEGPGRGWLAGRETQYF,TGTGCCAGCAGTGAGGGCCCAGGCAGGGGGTGGCTAGCGGGGCGGGAGACCCAGTACTTC
.,.,TRBJ2-5,TRBV28,CASTSSPGRETQYF,TGTGCCAGCACCTCCAGTCCAGGGCGAGAGACCCAGTACTTC
.,.,TRBJ2-3,TRBV2,CASNLESTDTQYF,TGTGCCAGCAATCTTGAGAGCACAGATACGCAGTATTTT
.,.,TRBJ1-2,TRBV15,CATSRLSVNYGYTF,TGTGCCACCAGCAGGCTTAGTGTAAACTATGGCTACACCTTC
once,TRBD2,TRBJ2-7,TRBV6-5,CASSSSGRASYEQYF,TGTGCCAGCAGTTCTAGCGGGAGGGCTTCCTACGAGCAGTACTTC
.,TRBD1,TRBJ2-7,TRBV7-9,CASSLRAGGTYEQYF,TGTGCCAGCAGCTTACGGGCAGGGGGCACCTACGAGCAGTACTTC
once,TRBD1,TRBJ1-1,TRBV28,CASSLYGTGPAIAFF,TGTGCCAGCAGTCTATACGGGACAGGCCCGGCGATAGCTTTCTTT
.,.,TRBJ2-3,TRBV28,CASSPPWTVSTDTQYF,TGTGCCAGCAGTCCTCCATGGACAGTAAGCACAGATACGCAGTATTTT
.,TRBD2,TRBJ2-1,TRBV2,CASRPARGEGTRAFF,TGTGCCAGCCGTCCCGCGAGGGGTGAGGGGACTAGAGCGTTCTTC
.,TRBD1,TRBJ2-5,TRBV28,CASTPMAGQGKIQYF,TGTGCCAGCACCCCCATGGCGGGACAGGGGAAGATCCAGTACTTC
.,TRBD1,TRBJ1-4,TRBV29-1,CSVPDRANEKLFF,TGCAGCGTCCCGGACAGGGCTAATGAAAAACTGTTTTTT
.,.,TRBJ1-2,TRBV29-1,CSVELVRGLGYTF,TGCAGCGTTGAACTCGTCAGGGGCTTGGGCTACACCTTC
.,TRBD2,TRBJ2-7,TRBV29-1,CSAKTPTSGTSYEQYF,TGCAGCGCGAAAACTCCAACTAGCGGAACAAGTTACGAGCAGTACTTC
.,.,TRBJ1-1,TRBV27,CASSSRKRNTEAFF,TGTGCCAGCAGTTCAAGGAAGCGGAACACTGAAGCTTTCTTT
few,TRBD1,TRBJ1-1,TRBV4-3,CASSLTTGPEAFF,TGCGCCAGCAGCCTAACGACAGGGCCTGAAGCTTTCTTT
.,.,TRBJ1-2,TRBV7-2,CASSSPGHYGYTF,TGTGCCAGCAGCTCACCGGGTCACTATGGCTACACCTTC
.,TRBD1,TRBJ1-2,TRBV28,CASSSLRDRGRSNYGYTF,TGTGCCAGCAGTTCCCTACGGGACAGGGGACGGTCCAACTATGGCTACACCTTC
.,TRBD1,TRBJ1-5,TRBV7-6,CASSQGDSNQPQHF,TGTGCCAGCAGTCAGGGGGATAGCAATCAGCCCCAGCATTTT
.,.,TRBJ1-4,TRBV27,CASSFSGEGEKLFF,TGTGCCAGCAGTTTCTCAGGGGAAGGTGAAAAACTGTTTTTT
.,.,TRBJ2-3,TRBV6-4,CASSVGGAPTDTQYF,TGTGCCAGCAGTGTTGGCGGGGCGCCCACAGATACGCAGTATTTT
.,.,TRBJ2-7,TRBV15,CATSRDLRQGNSYEQYF,TGTGCCACCAGCAGAGATCTTCGGCAGGGGAATTCCTACGAGCAGTACTTC
.,.,TRBJ1-2,TRBV5-6,CASSLGLTFYGYTF,TGTGCCAGCAGCTTGGGACTCACGTTTTATGGCTACACCTTC
.,TRBD1,TRBJ1-6,TRBV18,CASSRSMGQAYNSPLHF,TGTGCCAGCTCCCGATCGATGGGACAGGCCTATAATTCACCCCTCCACTTT
once,.,TRBJ2-7,TRBV2,CASSEARREGEQYF,TGTGCCAGCAGTGAAGCGCGGAGGGAAGGCGAGCAGTACTTC
.,TRBD2,TRBJ2-3,TRBV18,CASSLTSGGVTDTQYF,TGTGCCAGCTCACTTACTAGCGGGGGGGTCACAGATACGCAGTATTTT
.,.,TRBJ2-5,TRBV15,CATSRADVGLQETQYF,TGTGCCACCAGCAGAGCCGATGTTGGACTCCAAGAGACCCAGTACTTC
.,TRBD1,TRBJ1-1,TRBV5-4,CASSTTAGGSTEAFF,TGTGCCAGCAGCACGACAGCAGGGGGTTCCACTGAAGCTTTCTTT
.,.,TRBJ1-2,TRBV14,CASSQVRAGGYTF,TGTGCCAGCAGCCAAGTCAGGGCCGGTGGCTACACCTTC
once,TRBD1,TRBJ2-7,TRBV29-1,CSVPQGDSSYEQYF,TGCAGCGTGCCCCAGGGGGATAGCTCCTACGAGCAGTACTTC
.,.,TRBJ1-1,TRBV12-5,CATTPGMNTEAFF,TGTGCTACTACCCCCGGGATGAACACTGAAGCTTTCTTT